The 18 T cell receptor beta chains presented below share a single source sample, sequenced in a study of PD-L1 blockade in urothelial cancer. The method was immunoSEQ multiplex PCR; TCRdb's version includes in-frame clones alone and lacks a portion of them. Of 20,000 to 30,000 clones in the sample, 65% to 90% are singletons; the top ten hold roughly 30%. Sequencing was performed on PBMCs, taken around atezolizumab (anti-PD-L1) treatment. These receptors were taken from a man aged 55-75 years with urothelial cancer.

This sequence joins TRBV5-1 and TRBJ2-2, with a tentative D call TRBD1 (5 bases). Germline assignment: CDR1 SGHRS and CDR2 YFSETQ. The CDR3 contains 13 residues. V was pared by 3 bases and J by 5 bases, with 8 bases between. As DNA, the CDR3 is TGCGCCAGCAGCTCCCGACAGACCGGGGAGCTGTTTTTT. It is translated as CASSSRQTGELFF. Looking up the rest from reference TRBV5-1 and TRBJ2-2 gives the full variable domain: KAGVTQTPRYLIKTRGQQVTLSCSPISGHRSVSWYQQTPGQGLQFLFEYFSETQRNKGNFPGRFSGRQFSNSRSEMNVSTLELGDSALYLCASSSRQTGELFFGEGSRLTVL.

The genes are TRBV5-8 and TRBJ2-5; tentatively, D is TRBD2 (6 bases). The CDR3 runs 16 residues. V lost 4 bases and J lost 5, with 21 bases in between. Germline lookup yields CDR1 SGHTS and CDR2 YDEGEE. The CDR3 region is CASSLGDSGRGETQYF. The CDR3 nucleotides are TGTGCCAGCAGCCTGGGGGACTCGGGGCGAGGGGAGACCCAGTACTTC.

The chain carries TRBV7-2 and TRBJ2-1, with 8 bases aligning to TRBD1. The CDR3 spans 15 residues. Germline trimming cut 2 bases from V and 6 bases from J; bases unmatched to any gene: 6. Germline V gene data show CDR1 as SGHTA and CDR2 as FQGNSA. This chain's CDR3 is CASSLLDRGANEQFF. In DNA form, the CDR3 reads TGTGCCAGCAGCTTACTTGACAGGGGTGCCAATGAGCAGTTCTTC. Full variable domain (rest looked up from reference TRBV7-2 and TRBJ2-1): GAGVSQSPSNKVTEKGKDVELRCDPISGHTALYWYRQSLGQGLEFLIYFQGNSAPDKSGLPSDRFSAERTGGSVSTLTIQRTQQEDSAVYLCASSLLDRGANEQFFGPGTRLTVL.

Here the CDR3 DNA reads TGTGCCAGCAGCGTAGCGGGAAGGCAAGAGACCCAGTACTTC. Translated: CASSVAGRQETQYF. The V and J genes are TRBV9 and TRBJ2-5; perhaps TRBD2 as D (5 bases). The V end lost 0 bases, the J end lost 2 bases, and 8 bases lay between the germline ends. The CDR3 extends over 14 amino acids. Germline CDR1 and CDR2: SGDLS and YYNGEE.

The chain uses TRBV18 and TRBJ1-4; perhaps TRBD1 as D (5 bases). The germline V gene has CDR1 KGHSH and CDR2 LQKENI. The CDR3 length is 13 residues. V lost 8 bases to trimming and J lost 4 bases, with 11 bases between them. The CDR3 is CASAPGLNEKLFF. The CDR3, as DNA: TGTGCCAGCGCTCCGGGACTTAATGAAAAACTGTTTTTT.

CDR3 region: CASSVGGNYEQYF. The CDR3 region has the DNA TGTGCCAGCAGCGTAGGGGGCAACTACGAGCAGTACTTC. The chain recombines TRBV9 with TRBJ2-7; a weak D match, TRBD1 (5 bases). Germline V gene lookup returns CDR1 SGDLS and CDR2 YYNGEE. The V end lost 0 bases, the J end lost 3 bases, and 7 bases lay between the germline ends. The CDR3 has 13 residues.

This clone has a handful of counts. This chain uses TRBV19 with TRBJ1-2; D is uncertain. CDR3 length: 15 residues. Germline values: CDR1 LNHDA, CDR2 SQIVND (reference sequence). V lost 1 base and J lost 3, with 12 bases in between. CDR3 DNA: TGTGCCAGTAGTATAGTCCGCCAGGTGGACTATGGCTACACCTTC. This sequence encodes CASSIVRQVDYGYTF.

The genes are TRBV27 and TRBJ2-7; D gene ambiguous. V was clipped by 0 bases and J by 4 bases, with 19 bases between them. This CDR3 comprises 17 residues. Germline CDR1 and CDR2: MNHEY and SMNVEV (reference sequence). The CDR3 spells CASSLSSVKFSEYEQYF. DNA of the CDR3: TGTGCCAGCAGTTTATCTTCGGTGAAGTTCTCCGAGTACGAGCAGTACTTC.

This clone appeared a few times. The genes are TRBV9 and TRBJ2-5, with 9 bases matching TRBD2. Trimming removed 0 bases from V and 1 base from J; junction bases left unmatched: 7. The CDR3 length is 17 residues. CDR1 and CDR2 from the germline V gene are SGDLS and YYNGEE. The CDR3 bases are TGTGCCAGCAGCGTAGGTAGTAGCGGGGGTATCCAAGAGACCCAGTACTTC. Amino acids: CASSVGSSGGIQETQYF.

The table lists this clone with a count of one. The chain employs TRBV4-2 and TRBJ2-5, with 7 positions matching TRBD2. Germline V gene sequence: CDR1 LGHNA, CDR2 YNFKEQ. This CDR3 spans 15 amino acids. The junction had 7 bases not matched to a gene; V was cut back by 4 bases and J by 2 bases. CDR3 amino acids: CASSRILADQETQYF. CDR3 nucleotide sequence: TGTGCCAGCAGCCGCATCCTAGCGGATCAAGAGACCCAGTACTTC.

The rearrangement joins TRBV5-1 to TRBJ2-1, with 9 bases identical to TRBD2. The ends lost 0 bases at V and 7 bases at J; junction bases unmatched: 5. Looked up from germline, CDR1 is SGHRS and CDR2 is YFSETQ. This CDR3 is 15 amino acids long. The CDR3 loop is CASSLVLAGHNEQFF. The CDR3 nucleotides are TGCGCCAGCAGCTTGGTGCTAGCGGGACATAATGAGCAGTTCTTC.

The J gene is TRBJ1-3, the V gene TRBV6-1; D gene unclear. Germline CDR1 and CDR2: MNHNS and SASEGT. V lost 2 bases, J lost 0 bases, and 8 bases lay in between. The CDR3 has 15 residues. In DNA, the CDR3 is TGTGCCAGCAGTGAACAGGCGAACTCTGGAAACACCATATATTTT. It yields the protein CASSEQANSGNTIYF.

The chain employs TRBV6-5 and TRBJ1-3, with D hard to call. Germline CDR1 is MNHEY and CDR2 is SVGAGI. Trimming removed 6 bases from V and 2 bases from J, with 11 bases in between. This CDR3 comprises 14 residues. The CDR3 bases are TGTGCCAGCAGACAGCGGACGGCTGGAAACACCATATATTTT. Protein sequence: CASRQRTAGNTIYF.

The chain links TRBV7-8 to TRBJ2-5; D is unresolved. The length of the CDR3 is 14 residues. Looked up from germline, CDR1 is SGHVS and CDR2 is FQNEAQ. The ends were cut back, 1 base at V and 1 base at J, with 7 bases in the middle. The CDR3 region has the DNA TGTGCCAGCAGCTTAGTTACAGTCCAAGAGACCCAGTACTTC. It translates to CASSLVTVQETQYF.

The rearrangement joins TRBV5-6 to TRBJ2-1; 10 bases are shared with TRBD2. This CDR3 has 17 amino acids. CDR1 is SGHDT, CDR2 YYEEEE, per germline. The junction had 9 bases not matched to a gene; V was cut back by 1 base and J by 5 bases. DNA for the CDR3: TGTGCCAGCAGCTTGAAGAGCGGGAGGGTACGGGACAATGAGCAGTTCTTC. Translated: CASSLKSGRVRDNEQFF.

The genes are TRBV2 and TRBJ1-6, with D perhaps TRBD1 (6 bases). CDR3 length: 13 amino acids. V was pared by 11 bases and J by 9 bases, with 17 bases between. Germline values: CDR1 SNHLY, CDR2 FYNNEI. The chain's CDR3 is CARRTEMSSPLHF. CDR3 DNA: TGTGCCCGAAGGACAGAGATGAGTTCACCCCTCCACTTT.

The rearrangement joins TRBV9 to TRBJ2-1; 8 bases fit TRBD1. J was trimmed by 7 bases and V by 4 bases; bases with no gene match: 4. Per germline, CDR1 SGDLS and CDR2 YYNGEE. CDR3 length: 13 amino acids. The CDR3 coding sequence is TGTGCCAGCAGCCCCCGGACAGGGAATGAGCAGTTCTTC. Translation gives CASSPRTGNEQFF.

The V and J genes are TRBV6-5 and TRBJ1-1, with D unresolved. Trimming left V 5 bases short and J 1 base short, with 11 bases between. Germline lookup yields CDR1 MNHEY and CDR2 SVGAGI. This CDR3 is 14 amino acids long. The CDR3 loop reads CASSNPGRNTEAFF. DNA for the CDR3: TGTGCCAGCAGTAACCCAGGCCGGAACACTGAAGCTTTCTTT.